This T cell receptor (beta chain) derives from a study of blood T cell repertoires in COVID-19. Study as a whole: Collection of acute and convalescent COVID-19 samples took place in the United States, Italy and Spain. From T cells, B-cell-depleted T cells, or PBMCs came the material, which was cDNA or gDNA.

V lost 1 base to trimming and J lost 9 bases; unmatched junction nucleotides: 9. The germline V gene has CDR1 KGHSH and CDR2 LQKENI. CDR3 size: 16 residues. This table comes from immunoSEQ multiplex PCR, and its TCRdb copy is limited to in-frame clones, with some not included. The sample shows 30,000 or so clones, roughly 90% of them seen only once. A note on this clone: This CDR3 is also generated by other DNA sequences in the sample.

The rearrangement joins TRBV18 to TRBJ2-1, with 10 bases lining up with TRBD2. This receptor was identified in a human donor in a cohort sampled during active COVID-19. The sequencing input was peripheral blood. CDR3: CASSPLSSGGAVEQFF. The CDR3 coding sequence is TGTGCCAGCTCACCACTGTCCAGCGGGGGGGCTGTTGAGCAGTTCTTC.